The entry that follows covers one TCR beta chain sequence. V shed 3 bases and J 7 bases; nucleotides not matched to a gene: 4. The CDR3 has 14 amino acids. Germline V CDR1 and CDR2: MNHNS, SASEGT. The record originates from a study of brain T cells in children with intractable seizures. The method was immunoSEQ multiplex PCR; TCRdb's version includes in-frame clones alone and lacks a portion of them. The table includes fewer than 25,000 clones, 94% detected once. The sequenced cases were selected for having the highest brain T cell transcript signatures. The clonotype comes from a boy aged 5-17 years with focal cortical dysplasia and intractable seizures. The sample in question was peripheral blood, obtained at surgery. The rearrangement links TRBV6-1 to TRBJ2-1, with TRBD1 matching over 9 bases. CDR3 sequence reads: CASSEGQGWNEQFF. The CDR3 DNA is TGTGCCAGCAGTGAGGGACAGGGCTGGAATGAGCAGTTCTTC.